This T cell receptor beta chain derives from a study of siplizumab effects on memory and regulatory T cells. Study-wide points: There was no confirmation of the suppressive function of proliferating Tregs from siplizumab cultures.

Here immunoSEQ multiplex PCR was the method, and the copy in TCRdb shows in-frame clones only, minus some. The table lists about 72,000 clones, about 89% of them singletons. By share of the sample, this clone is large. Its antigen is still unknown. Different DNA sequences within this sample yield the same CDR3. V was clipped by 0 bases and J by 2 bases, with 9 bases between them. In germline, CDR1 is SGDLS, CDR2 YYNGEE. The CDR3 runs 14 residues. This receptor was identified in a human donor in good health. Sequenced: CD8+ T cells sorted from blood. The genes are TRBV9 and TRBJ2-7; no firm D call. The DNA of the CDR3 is TGTGCCAGCAGCGTAGGTGGCAGCGCCTACGAGCAGTACTTC. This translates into CASSVGGSAYEQYF.